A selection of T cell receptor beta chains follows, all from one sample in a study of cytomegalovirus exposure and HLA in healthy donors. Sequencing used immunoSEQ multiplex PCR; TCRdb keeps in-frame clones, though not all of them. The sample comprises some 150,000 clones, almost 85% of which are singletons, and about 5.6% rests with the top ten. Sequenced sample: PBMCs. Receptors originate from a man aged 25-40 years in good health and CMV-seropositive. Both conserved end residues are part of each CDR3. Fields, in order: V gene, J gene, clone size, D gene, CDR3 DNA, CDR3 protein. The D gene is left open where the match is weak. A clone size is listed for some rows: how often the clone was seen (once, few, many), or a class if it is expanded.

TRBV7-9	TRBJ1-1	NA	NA	TGTGCCAGCAGCTTAGGGGGAGAGACTGAAGCTTTCTTT	CASSLGGETEAFF
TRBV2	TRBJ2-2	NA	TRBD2	TGTGCCAGCATCTTAAGTGGGCTAGCGGGGGGGAACACCGGGGAGCTGTTTTTT	CASILSGLAGGNTGELFF
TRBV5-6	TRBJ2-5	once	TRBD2	TGTGCCAGCAGCTTGGGACTAGCGGGATGGGAGACCCAGTACTTC	CASSLGLAGWETQYF
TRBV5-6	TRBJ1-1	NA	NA	TGTGCCAGCAGCTTGGGGGGCTACGGGAACACTGAAGCTTTCTTT	CASSLGGYGNTEAFF
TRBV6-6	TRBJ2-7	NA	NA	TGTGCCAGCAGTGGCTCGGGGGGCGGGGAGCAGTACTTC	CASSGSGGGEQYF
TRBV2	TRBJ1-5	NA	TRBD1	TGTGCCAGCAGGGGACAGACTTTTAGCAATCAGCCCCAGCATTTT	CASRGQTFSNQPQHF
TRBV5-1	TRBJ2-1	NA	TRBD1	TGCGCCAGCAGTAGGCTCGGACAGGGTACCTACAATGAGCAGTTCTTC	CASSRLGQGTYNEQFF
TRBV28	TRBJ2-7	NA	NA	TGTGCCAGCAGTTTTGAACAGGCCGCGGAAGAGCAGTACTTC	CASSFEQAAEEQYF
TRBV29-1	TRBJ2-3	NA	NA	TGCAGCGTTGATCTGGACAGAACACGATCAGATACGCAGTATTTT	CSVDLDRTRSDTQYF
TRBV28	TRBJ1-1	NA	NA	TGTGCCAGCAGCCCCCCCGGGGGAAACACTGAAGCTTTCTTT	CASSPPGGNTEAFF
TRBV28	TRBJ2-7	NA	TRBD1	TGTGCCAGCAGGATCCCGGGACAGGGAAGGTACGAGCGGTACTTC	CASRIPGQGRYERYF
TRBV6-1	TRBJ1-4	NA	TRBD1	TGTGCCAGCAGTGGACAGGGTCTCGGTAATGAAAAACTGTTTTTT	CASSGQGLGNEKLFF
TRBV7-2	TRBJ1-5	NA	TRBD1	TGTGCCAGCAGCGGGGGACAGTTAGGACAGCCCCAGCATTTT	CASSGGQLGQPQHF
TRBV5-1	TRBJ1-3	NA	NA	TGCGCCAGCAGCTTGTCCGGGGGGCTGGGAAACACCATATATTTT	CASSLSGGLGNTIYF
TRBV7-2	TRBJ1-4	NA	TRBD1	TGTGCCAGCACGACAGGGTTAAATGAAAAACTGTTTTTT	CASTTGLNEKLFF
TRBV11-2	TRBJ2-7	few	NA	TGTGCCAGCAGCCCGCCAGGCTACGAGCAGTACTTC	CASSPPGYEQYF
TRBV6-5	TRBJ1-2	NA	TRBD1	TGTGCCAGCAGGGAGACAGGGGGCGGGGGCTACACCTTC	CASRETGGGGYTF
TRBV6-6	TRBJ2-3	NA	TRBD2	TGTGCCAGCAGCCCTAGCGGGGGCACAGATACGCAGTATTTT	CASSPSGGTDTQYF
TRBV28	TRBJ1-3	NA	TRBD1	TGTGCCAGCAGTCTCAGGGGGGACACCATATATTTT	CASSLRGDTIYF
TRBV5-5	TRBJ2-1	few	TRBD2	TGTGCCAGCAGCTTCAGCGGGGGGTACTACAATGAGCAGTTCTTC	CASSFSGGYYNEQFF
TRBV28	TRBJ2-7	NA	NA	TGTGCCAGCAGTCCCCGAACACCCCCCTACGAGCAGTACTTC	CASSPRTPPYEQYF
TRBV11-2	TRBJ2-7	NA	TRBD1	TGTGCCAGCAGCTTCACGGGACAGACCTACGAGCAGTACTTC	CASSFTGQTYEQYF
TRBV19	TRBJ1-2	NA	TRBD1	TGTGCCAGTAGTATAGCCTGGACAGGGCGAGAGGGCTACACCTTC	CASSIAWTGREGYTF
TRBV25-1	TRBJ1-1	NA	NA	TGTGCCAGCAGTGCCTTCGACGGGGCTGAAGCTTTCTTT	CASSAFDGAEAFF
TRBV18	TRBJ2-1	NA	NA	TGTGCCAGCTCACCGGACAGTCTCAATGAGCAGTTCTTC	CASSPDSLNEQFF
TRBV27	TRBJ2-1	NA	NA	TGTGCCAGCAGTCCCAGGACTCTCTACAATGAGCAGTTCTTC	CASSPRTLYNEQFF
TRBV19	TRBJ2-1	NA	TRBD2	TGTGCCAGTAGTTGGACTAGCGGGTACAATGAGCAGTTCTTC	CASSWTSGYNEQFF
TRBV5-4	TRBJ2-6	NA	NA	TGTGCCAGCAGCTTTTACTCTGGGGCCAACGGCCTGACTTTC	CASSFYSGANGLTF
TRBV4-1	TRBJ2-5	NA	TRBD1	TGCGCCAGCAGCCCTACAGGGGGCGCGGGAGAGACCCAGTACTTC	CASSPTGGAGETQYF
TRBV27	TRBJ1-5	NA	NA	TGTGCCAGCAGTTACGGGACTGCCGTCGGATCGCCCCAGCATTTT	CASSYGTAVGSPQHF
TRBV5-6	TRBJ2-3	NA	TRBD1	TGTGCCAGCAGCCCCGGACAGGCTAGCACAGATACGCAGTATTTT	CASSPGQASTDTQYF
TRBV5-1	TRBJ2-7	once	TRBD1	TGCGCCAGCAGCCCCGGACAGGGGTCTCTAATAAGTAGCTACGAGCAGTACTTC	CASSPGQGSLISSYEQYF
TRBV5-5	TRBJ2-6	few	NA	TGTGCCAGCAGCTTCCTCTCTGGGGCCAACGTCCTGACTTTC	CASSFLSGANVLTF
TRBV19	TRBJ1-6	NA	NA	TGTGCCAGTAGTATCGGGGATTCCTATAATTCACCCCTCCACTTT	CASSIGDSYNSPLHF
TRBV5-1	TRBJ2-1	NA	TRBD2	TGCGCCAGCAGCTTGGGCGGGGGGTCCTACAATGAGCAGTTCTTC	CASSLGGGSYNEQFF
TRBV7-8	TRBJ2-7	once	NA	TGTGCCAGCAACCAAAGGCAGGCCTACGAGCAGTACTTC	CASNQRQAYEQYF
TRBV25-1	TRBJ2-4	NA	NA	TGTGCCAGCAGTGATAACAAGGGGATGGGAAACATTCAGTACTTC	CASSDNKGMGNIQYF
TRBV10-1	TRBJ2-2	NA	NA	TGCGCCAGCGGGGGGATAAACACCGGGGAGCTGTTTTTT	CASGGINTGELFF
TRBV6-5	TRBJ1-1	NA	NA	TGTGCCAGCAGTTACCAGGGGAATACTGAAGCTTTCTTT	CASSYQGNTEAFF
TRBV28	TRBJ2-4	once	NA	TGTGCCAGCAGTACCTCTAGCGCGTGGCCCAAAAACAGTCAGTACTTC	CASSTSSAWPKNSQYF
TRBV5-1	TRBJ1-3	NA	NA	TGCGCCAGCAGCCATGACGGAGGGCCCGGAAACACCATATATTTT	CASSHDGGPGNTIYF
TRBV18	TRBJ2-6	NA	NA	TGTGCCAGCTCACCACCCGGACAGTGGTACTCTGGGGCCAACGTCCTGACTTTC	CASSPPGQWYSGANVLTF